This T cell receptor (beta chain) appears in the sequencing data of a study of blood T cell repertoires in COVID-19. TCRdb's copy holds only in-frame clones and misses some; the assay was immunoSEQ multiplex PCR. Here the sample spans almost 350,000 clones, roughly 89% being singletons. V gave up 6 bases and J gave up 8 bases, with 16 bases separating them. This CDR3 comprises 13 residues. The TCR was taken from an older woman with COVID-19, enrolled during active disease. This chain uses TRBV12-3 or TRBV12-4 with TRBJ1-2, with D perhaps matching TRBD1 (5 bases). The sequenced sample was peripheral blood. The CDR3 protein is CASSLQATGGYTF. The CDR3 DNA reads TGTGCCAGCAGCCTACAGGCCACCGGGGGCTACACCTTC.